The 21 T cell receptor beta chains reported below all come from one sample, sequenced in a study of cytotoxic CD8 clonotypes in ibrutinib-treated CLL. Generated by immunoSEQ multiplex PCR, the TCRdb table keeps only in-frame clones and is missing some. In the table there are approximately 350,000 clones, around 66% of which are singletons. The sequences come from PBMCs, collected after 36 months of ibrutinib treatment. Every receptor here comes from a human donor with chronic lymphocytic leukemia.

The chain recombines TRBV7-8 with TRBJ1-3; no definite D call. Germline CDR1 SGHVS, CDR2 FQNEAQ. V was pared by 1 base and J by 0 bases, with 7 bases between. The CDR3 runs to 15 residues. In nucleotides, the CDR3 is TGTGCCAGCAGCTTAGTACGGCTCTCTGGAAACACCATATATTTT. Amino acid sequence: CASSLVRLSGNTIYF.

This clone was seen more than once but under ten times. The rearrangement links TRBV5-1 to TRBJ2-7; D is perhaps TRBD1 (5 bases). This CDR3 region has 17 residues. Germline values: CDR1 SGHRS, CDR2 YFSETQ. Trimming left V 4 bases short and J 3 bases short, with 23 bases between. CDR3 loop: CASSRRGFDGSYYEQYF. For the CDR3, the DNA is TGCGCCAGCAGCCGTAGGGGTTTTGACGGGTCTTACTACGAGCAGTACTTC. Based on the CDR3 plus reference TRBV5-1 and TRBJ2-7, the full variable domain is KAGVTQTPRYLIKTRGQQVTLSCSPISGHRSVSWYQQTPGQGLQFLFEYFSETQRNKGNFPGRFSGRQFSNSRSEMNVSTLELGDSALYLCASSRRGFDGSYYEQYFGPGTRLTVT.

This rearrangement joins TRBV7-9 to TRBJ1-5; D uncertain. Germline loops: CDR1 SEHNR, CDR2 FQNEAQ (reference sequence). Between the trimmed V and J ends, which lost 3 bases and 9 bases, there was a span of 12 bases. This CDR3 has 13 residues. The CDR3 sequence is CASSFSDLPPQHF. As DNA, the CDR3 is TGTGCCAGCAGCTTTTCGGACCTACCGCCCCAGCATTTT.

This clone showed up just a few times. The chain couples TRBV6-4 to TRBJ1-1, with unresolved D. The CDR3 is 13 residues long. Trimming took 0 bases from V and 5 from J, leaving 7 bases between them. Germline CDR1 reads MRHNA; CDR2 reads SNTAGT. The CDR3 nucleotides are TGTGCCAGCAGTGACTCGCCCGGGACTGAAGCTTTCTTT. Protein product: CASSDSPGTEAFF.

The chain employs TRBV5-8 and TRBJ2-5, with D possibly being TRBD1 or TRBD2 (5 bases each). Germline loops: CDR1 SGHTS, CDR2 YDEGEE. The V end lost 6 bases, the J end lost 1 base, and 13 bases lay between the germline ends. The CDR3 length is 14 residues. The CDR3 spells CASILQGVQETQYF. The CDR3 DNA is TGTGCCAGCATCCTTCAGGGAGTCCAAGAGACCCAGTACTTC.

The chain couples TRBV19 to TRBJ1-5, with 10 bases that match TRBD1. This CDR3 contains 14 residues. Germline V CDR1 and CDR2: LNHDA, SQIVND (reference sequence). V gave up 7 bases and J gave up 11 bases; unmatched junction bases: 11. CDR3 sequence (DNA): TGTGCCAGTACCCAGGGGACAGGGGCCGTTACCCAGCATTTT. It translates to CASTQGTGAVTQHF.

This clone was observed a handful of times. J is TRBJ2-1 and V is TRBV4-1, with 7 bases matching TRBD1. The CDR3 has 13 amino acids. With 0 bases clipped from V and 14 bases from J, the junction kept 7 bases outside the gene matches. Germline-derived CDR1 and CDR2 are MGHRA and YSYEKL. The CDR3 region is CASSQDWDRGEFF. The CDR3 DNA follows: TGCGCCAGCAGCCAAGACTGGGACAGAGGAGAGTTCTTC.

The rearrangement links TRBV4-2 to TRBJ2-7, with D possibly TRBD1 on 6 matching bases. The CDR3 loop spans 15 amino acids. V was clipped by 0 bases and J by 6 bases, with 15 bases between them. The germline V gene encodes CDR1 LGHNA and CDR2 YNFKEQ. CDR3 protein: CASSQDWPGETEQYF. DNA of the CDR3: TGTGCCAGCAGCCAAGATTGGCCAGGGGAGACCGAGCAGTACTTC.

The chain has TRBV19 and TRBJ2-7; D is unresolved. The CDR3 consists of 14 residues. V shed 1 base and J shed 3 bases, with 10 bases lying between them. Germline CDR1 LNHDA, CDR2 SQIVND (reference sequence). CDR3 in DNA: TGTGCCAGTAGTATAGCTGGGATCCACTACGAGCAGTACTTC. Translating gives CASSIAGIHYEQYF.

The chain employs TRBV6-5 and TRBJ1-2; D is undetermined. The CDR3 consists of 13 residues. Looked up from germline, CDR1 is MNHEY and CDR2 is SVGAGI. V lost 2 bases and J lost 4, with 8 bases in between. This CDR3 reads CASSYGSAYGYTF. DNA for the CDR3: TGTGCCAGCAGTTACGGGTCTGCCTATGGCTACACCTTC.

The CDR3 reads CASSLEASKRETQYF. In nucleotides, the CDR3 is TGCGCCAGCAGCTTGGAAGCTAGTAAAAGAGAGACCCAGTACTTC. This chain uses TRBV5-1 with TRBJ2-5, with D uncertain. CDR3 size: 15 residues. Looked up from germline, CDR1 is SGHRS and CDR2 is YFSETQ. The V end lost 0 bases, the J end lost 4 bases, and 13 bases lay between the germline ends. The full variable domain, in which reference TRBV5-1 and TRBJ2-5 provide the parts outside the CDR3, is KAGVTQTPRYLIKTRGQQVTLSCSPISGHRSVSWYQQTPGQGLQFLFEYFSETQRNKGNFPGRFSGRQFSNSRSEMNVSTLELGDSALYLCASSLEASKRETQYFGPGTRLLVL.

The CDR3 sequence: CASSPGRGADTEAFF. In DNA, the CDR3 is TGTGCCAGCTCACCAGGCAGGGGTGCGGACACTGAAGCTTTCTTT. V is TRBV18 and J is TRBJ1-1, with a tentative D call TRBD1 (6 bases). Germline-derived CDR1 and CDR2 are KGHSH and LQKENI. Trimming removed 2 bases at V and 3 bases at J, with 13 bases between. The CDR3 runs 15 residues.

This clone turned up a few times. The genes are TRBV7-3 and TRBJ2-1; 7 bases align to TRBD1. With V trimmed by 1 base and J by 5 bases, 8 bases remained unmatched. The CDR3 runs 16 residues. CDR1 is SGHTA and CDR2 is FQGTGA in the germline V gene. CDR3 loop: CASSLNPGQVDNEQFF. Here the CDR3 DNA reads TGTGCCAGCAGCTTAAATCCAGGACAGGTTGACAATGAGCAGTTCTTC.

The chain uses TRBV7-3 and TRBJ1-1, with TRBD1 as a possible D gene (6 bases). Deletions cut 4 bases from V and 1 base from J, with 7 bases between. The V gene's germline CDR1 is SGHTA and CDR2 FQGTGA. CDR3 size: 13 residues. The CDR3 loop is CASSSQGNTEAFF. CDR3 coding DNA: TGTGCCAGCAGCTCACAGGGGAACACTGAAGCTTTCTTT.

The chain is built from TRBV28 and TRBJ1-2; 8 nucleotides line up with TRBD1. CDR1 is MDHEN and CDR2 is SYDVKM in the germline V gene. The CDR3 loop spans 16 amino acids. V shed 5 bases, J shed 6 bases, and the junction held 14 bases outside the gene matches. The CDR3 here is CASSLPRDRSRHGYTF. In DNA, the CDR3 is TGTGCCAGCAGTCTCCCCCGGGACAGGAGCCGCCATGGCTACACCTTC.

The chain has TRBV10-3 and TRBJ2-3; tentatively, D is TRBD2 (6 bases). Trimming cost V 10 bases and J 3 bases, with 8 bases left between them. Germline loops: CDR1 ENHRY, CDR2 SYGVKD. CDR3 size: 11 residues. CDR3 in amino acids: CATGTTDTQYF. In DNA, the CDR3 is TGTGCCACCGGGACTACAGATACGCAGTATTTT.

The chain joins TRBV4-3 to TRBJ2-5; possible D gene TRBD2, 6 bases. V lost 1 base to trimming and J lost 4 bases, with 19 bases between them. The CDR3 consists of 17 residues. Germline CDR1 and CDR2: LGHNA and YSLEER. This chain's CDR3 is CASSQGEWGRRGETQYF. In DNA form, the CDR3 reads TGCGCCAGCAGCCAAGGAGAATGGGGGAGGCGCGGAGAGACCCAGTACTTC.

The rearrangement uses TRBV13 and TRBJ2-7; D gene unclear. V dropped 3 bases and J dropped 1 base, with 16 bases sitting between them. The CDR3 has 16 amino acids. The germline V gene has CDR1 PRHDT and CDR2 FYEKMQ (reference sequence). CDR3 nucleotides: TGTGCCAGCAGCTTGTGGCCTGACTTGGCTTCCTACGAGCAGTACTTC. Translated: CASSLWPDLASYEQYF.

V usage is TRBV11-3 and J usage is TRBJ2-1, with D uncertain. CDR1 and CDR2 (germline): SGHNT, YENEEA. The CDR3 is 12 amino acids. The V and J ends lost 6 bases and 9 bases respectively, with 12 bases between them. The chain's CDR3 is CASSGPSREQFF. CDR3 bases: TGTGCCAGCAGTGGGCCCTCGCGTGAGCAGTTCTTC.

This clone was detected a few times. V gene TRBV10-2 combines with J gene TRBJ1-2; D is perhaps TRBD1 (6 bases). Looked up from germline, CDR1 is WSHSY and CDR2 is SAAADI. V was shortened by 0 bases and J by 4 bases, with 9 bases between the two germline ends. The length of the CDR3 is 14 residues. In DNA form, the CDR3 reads TGCGCCAGCAGTGAGTCGGACAGTCGCTATGGCTACACCTTC. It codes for CASSESDSRYGYTF.

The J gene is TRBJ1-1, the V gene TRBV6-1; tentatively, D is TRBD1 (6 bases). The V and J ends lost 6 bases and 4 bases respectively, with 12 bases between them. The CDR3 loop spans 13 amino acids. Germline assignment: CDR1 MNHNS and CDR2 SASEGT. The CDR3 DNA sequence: TGTGCCAGCAGGACGGGAGGGGGCACTGAAGCTTTCTTT. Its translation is CASRTGGGTEAFF.